A single sample gave rise to the 8 T cell receptor beta chains below, sequenced in a study of blood T cell repertoires in COVID-19. Data came from immunoSEQ multiplex PCR; TCRdb stores just in-frame clones and leaves some out. The profile covers around 50,000 clones, with approximately 82% appearing a single time and approximately 5.7% taken by the ten largest. Specimen: peripheral blood. Every receptor here comes from a human donor in a cohort sampled during active COVID-19.

The genes are TRBV6-2 or TRBV6-3 and TRBJ2-5; D gene unclear. Trimming stripped 3 bases from V and 6 bases from J, with 14 bases between. The CDR3 sequence is 14 residues long. Germline V gives CDR1 MNHEY, CDR2 SVGEGT. CDR3 nucleotides: TGTGCCAGCAGTTATAGGTACTACCTGAAGACCCAGTACTTC. As protein: CASSYRYYLKTQYF.

The rearrangement uses TRBV5-1 and TRBJ2-7; possible D gene TRBD1, 6 bases. The CDR3 totals 13 residues. Trimming cost V 3 bases and J 3 bases, with 10 bases left between them. CDR1 and CDR2 from the germline V gene are SGHRS and YFSETQ. In DNA, the CDR3 is TGCGCCAGCAGCTCAGGACAGCGCTACGAGCAGTACTTC. It is translated as CASSSGQRYEQYF.

The genes are TRBV29-1 and TRBJ1-1, with a weak D call TRBD1 (5 bases). The CDR3 contains 13 residues. V lost 7 bases and J 1 base, leaving 13 bases between the germline ends. CDR1 is SQVTM and CDR2 is ANQGSEA in the germline V gene. Here the CDR3 reads CSAVRTGNTEAFF. Here the CDR3 DNA reads TGCAGCGCCGTCCGAACAGGGAACACTGAAGCTTTCTTT.

The chain employs TRBV7-9 and TRBJ2-7; TRBD1 matches at 10 bases. Germline lookup yields CDR1 SEHNR and CDR2 FQNEAQ (reference sequence). The CDR3 sequence is 14 residues long. After removal of 5 bases from V and 3 bases from J, the junction contained 4 bases not matched to a gene. The CDR3 here is CASSQGQGDYEQYF. CDR3 nucleotide sequence: TGTGCCAGCAGCCAAGGACAGGGGGACTACGAGCAGTACTTC.

This chain links TRBV19 with TRBJ2-5; TRBD2 matches at 11 bases. Germline V gene sequence: CDR1 LNHDA, CDR2 SQIVND (reference sequence). The CDR3 has 15 amino acids. V lost 6 bases, J lost 1 base, and 4 bases stayed unmatched. The CDR3 sequence: CASRPGLAAQETQYF. The CDR3 DNA follows: TGTGCCAGTAGGCCGGGACTAGCGGCCCAAGAGACCCAGTACTTC.

The V and J genes are TRBV1 and TRBJ2-3; the tabulated D call, TRBD1, remains unverified against the DNA. TRBV1 is tagged as a pseudogene. CDR3 length equals 14 residues. CDR3 coding DNA: TGCACCAGCAGCCAAACCGCAGGGATAGATACGCAGTATTTT. Translated: CTSSQTAGIDTQYF.

The gene calls are TRBV15 and TRBJ1-5, with 10 bases fitting TRBD1. The CDR3 covers 15 residues. The germline gives CDR1 LNHNV, CDR2 YYDKDF (reference sequence). V gave up 5 bases and J gave up 6 bases; unmatched junction bases: 7. The CDR3 is CATSLTRTGGQPQHF. As DNA, the CDR3 is TGTGCCACCAGCCTTACCCGGACAGGGGGTCAGCCCCAGCATTTT. Combining the CDR3 with reference TRBV15 and TRBJ1-5 gives the whole variable domain DAMVIQNPRYQVTQFGKPVTLSCSQTLNHNVMYWYQQKSSQAPKLLFHYYDKDFNNEADTPDNFQSRRPNTSFCFLDIRSPGLGDTAMYLCATSLTRTGGQPQHFGDGTRLSIL.

The chain has TRBV28 and TRBJ1-4; 7 bases align to TRBD1. V trimming: 5 bases; J trimming: 8 bases; junction bases outside the gene matches: 5. CDR1 and CDR2 (germline): MDHEN, SYDVKM. This CDR3 comprises 13 residues. The CDR3 nucleotides read TGTGCCAGCAGTAGAGGGGGCGAAGAAAAACTGTTTTTT. As protein: CASSRGGEEKLFF.